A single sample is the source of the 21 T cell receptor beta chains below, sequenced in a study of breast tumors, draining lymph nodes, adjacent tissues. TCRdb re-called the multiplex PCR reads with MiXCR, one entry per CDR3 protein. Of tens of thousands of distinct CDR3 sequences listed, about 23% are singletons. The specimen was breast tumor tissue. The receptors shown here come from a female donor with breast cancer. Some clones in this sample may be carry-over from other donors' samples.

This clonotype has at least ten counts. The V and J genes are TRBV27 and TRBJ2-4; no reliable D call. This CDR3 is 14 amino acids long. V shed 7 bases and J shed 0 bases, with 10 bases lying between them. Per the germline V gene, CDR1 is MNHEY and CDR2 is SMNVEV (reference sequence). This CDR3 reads CASKPALAKNIQYF. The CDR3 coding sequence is TGTGCCAGCAAGCCAGCGCTAGCCAAAAACATTCAGTACTTC.

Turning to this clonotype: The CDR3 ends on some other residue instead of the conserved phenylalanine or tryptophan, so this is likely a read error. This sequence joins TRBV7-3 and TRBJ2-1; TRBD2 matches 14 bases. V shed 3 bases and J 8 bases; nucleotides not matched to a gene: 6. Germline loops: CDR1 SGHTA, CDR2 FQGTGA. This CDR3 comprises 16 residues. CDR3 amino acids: CASSFGTSGSFDEQFS. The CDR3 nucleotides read TGTGCCAGCAGCTTCGGGACTAGCGGGAGTTTCGATGAGCAGTTCTCC.

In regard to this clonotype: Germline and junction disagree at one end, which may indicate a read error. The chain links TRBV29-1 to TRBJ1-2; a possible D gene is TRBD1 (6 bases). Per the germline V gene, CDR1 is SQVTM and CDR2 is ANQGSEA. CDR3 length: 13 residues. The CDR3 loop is CSARGQINYGYAF. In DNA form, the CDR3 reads TGCAGCGCTCGTGGACAGATTAACTATGGCTACGCCTTC.

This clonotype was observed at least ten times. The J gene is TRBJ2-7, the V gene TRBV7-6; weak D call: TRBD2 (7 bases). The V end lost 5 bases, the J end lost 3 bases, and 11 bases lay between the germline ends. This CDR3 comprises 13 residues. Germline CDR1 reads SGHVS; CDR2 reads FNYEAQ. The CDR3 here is CASSQRGGYEQYF. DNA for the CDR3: TGTGCCAGCAGCCAAAGGGGGGGCTACGAGCAGTACTTC.

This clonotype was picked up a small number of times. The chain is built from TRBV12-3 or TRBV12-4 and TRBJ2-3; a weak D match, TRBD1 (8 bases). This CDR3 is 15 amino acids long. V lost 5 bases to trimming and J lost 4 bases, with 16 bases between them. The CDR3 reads CASSGNRGGADTQYF. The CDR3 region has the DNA TGTGCCAGCAGTGGAAACAGGGGGGGTGCAGATACGCAGTATTTT.

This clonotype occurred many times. DNA of the CDR3: TGTGCCAGCAGCTTTGGGACTAGTGCCTACGAGCAGTACTTC. The encoded protein is CASSFGTSAYEQYF. The chain is built from TRBV7-2 and TRBJ2-7; 8 bases line up with TRBD2. There are 14 residues in the CDR3. Germline loops: CDR1 SGHTA, CDR2 FQGNSA. V was clipped by 3 bases and J by 2 bases; unmatched bases: 3.

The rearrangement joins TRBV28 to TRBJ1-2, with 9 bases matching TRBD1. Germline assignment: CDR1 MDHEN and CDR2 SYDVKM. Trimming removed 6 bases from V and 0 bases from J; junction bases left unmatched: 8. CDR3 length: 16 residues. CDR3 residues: CASRAGTGLTNYGYTF. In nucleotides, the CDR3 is TGTGCCAGCAGGGCCGGGACAGGGCTGACTAACTATGGCTACACCTTC.

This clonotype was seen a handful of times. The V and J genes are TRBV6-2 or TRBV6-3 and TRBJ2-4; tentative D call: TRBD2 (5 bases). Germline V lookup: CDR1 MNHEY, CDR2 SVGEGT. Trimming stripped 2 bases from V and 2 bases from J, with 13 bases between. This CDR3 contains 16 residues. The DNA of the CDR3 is TGTGCCAGCAGTTACATGGCAGAGGGCCCCAAAAACATTCAGTACTTC. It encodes CASSYMAEGPKNIQYF.

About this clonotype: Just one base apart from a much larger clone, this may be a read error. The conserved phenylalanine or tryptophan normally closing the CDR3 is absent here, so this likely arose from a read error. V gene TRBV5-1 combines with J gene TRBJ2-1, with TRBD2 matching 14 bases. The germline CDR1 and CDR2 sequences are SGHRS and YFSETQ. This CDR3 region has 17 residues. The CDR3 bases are TGCACCAGCAGCCGGGGGACTAGCGGGAGTTTCTTTAGTGAGCAGTTCCTC. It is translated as CTSSRGTSGSFFSEQFL.

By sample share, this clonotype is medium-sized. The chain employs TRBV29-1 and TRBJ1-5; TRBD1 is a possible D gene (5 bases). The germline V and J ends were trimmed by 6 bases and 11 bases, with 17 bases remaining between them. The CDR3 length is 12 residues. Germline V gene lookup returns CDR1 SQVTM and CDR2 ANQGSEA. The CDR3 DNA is TGCAGCGTATCAGAGTCGGGGGATACCCAGCATTTT. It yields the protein CSVSESGDTQHF.

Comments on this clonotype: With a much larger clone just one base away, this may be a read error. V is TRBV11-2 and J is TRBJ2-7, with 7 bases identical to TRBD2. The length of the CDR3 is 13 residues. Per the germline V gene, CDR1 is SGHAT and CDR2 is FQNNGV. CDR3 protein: CASSPRTSFEQCF. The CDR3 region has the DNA TGTGCCAGCAGCCCCAGGACTAGTTTCGAGCAGTGCTTC.

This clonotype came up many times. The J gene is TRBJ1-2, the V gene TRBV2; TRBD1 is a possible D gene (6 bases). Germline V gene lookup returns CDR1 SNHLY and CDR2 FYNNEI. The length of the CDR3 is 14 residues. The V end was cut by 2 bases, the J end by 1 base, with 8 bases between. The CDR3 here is CASSENRVNYGYTF. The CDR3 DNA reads TGTGCCAGCAGTGAAAACAGGGTTAACTATGGCTACACCTTC.

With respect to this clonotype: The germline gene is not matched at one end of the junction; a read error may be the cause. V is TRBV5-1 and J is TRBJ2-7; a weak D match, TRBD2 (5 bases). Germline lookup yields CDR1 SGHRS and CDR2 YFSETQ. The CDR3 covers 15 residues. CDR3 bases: TGTGCCAGCAGCTTGGGCGCCCTAGCCTCCTACGAGCAGTACTTC. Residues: CASSLGALASYEQYF.

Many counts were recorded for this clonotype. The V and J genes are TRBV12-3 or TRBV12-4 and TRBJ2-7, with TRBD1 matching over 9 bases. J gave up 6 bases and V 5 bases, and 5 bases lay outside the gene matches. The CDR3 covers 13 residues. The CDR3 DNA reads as TGTGCCAGCAGTCAGGGACAGGGTGGCGAGCAGTACTTC. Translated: CASSQGQGGEQYF.

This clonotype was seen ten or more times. CDR3 DNA sequence: TGTGCCAGCAGTGGACAGGTTTCGAGTTCACCCCTCCACTTT. It translates to CASSGQVSSSPLHF. The rearrangement links TRBV25-1 to TRBJ1-6; a weak D match, TRBD1 (6 bases). With 4 bases removed from V and 9 bases from J, the gap between germline ends came to 13 bases. CDR3 size: 14 residues. Germline V lookup: CDR1 MGHDK, CDR2 SYGVNS.

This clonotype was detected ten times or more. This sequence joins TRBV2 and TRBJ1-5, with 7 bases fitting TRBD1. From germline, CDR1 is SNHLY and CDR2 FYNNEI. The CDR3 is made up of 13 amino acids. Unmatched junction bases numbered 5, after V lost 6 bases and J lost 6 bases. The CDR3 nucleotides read TGTGCCAGCAGAGCAGACAGGGCTCAGCCCCAGCATTTT. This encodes CASRADRAQPQHF.

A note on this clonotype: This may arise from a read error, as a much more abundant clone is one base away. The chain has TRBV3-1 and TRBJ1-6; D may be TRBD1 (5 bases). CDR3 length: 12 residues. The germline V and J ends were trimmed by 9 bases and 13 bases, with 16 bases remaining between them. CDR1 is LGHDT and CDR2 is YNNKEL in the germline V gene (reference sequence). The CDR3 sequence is CASGDVRSPLHF. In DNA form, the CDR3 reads TGTGCCAGTGGGGACGTCCGATCCCCCCTCCACTTT. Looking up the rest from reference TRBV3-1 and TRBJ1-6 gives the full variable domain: DTAVSQTPKYLVTQMGNDKSIKCEQNLGHDTMYWYKQDSKKFLKIMFSYNNKELIINETVPNRFSPKSPDKAHLNLHINSLELGDSAVYFCASGDVRSPLHFGNGTRLTVT.

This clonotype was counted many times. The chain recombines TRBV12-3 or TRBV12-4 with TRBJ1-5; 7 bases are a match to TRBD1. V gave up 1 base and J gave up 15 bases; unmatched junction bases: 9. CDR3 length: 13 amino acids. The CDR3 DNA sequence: TGTGCCAGCAGTTTAGAGACAGGGACGTTTTTGCATTTT. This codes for CASSLETGTFLHF.

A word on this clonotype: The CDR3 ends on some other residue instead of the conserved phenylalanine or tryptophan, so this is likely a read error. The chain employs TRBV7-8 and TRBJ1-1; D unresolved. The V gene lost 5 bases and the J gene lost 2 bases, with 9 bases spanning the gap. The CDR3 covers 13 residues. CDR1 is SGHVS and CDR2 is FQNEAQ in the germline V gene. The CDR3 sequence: CASSGPLNTEAFL. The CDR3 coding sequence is TGTGCCAGCAGCGGACCCCTTAACACTGAAGCTTTCCTT.

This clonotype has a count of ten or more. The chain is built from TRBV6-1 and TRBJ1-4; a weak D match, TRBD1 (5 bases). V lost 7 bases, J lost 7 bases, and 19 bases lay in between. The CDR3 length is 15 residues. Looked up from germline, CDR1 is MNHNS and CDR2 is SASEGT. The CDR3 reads CASTRGWGPSEKLFF. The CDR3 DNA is TGTGCCAGCACCCGAGGTTGGGGCCCTAGTGAAAAACTGTTTTTT.

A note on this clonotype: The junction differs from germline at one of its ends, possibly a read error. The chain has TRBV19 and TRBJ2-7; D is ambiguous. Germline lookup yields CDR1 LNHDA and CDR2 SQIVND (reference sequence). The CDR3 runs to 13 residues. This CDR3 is CASGIQVNYEQYF. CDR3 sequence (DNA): TGTGCCAGTGGTATCCAGGTCAACTACGAGCAGTACTTC.